This is a list of T cell receptor beta chains from one sample in a study of beta chain features in type 1 diabetes. Clones were read by immunoSEQ multiplex PCR, and TCRdb kept only the in-frame ones, dropping some. The sample contains approximately 240,000 clones, 16% of which appear only once. Sequencing used naive CD4+ T cells from blood. The receptors originated from a man between 25 and 39 years old with type 1 diabetes. CDR3s leave out the opening cysteine and the closing phenylalanine or tryptophan. The order of the fields is V gene, clone size, J gene, CDR3 protein. Some rows have no size entry. The others give once, few or many, or a class for an expanded clone.

v_gene: TRBV29-1
abundance: NA
j_gene: TRBJ2-7
CDR3aa: SVVVYEQY

v_gene: TRBV9
abundance: few
j_gene: TRBJ2-5
CDR3aa: ASSVAGGETQY

v_gene: TRBV4-1
abundance: NA
j_gene: TRBJ2-7
CDR3aa: ASSQPPGDRGSHEQY

v_gene: TRBV9
abundance: few
j_gene: TRBJ1-2
CDR3aa: ASSDQGVHT

v_gene: TRBV7-2
abundance: few
j_gene: TRBJ2-7
CDR3aa: ASSLVLAGARREQY

v_gene: TRBV25-1
abundance: NA
j_gene: TRBJ1-5
CDR3aa: ASSPPGHRNQPQH

v_gene: TRBV30
abundance: few
j_gene: TRBJ1-4
CDR3aa: AWSAMEGQKLF

v_gene: TRBV2
abundance: NA
j_gene: TRBJ2-7
CDR3aa: ASSEAGVGYEQY

v_gene: TRBV9
abundance: few
j_gene: TRBJ2-1
CDR3aa: ASSVDWAPSNEQF

v_gene: TRBV14
abundance: NA
j_gene: TRBJ1-5
CDR3aa: ASRQGLNSNQPQH

v_gene: TRBV6-5
abundance: few
j_gene: TRBJ1-5
CDR3aa: ASSRQGEGQPQH

v_gene: TRBV7-7
abundance: NA
j_gene: TRBJ2-3
CDR3aa: ASSSTGPDTQY

v_gene: TRBV4-2
abundance: NA
j_gene: TRBJ2-4
CDR3aa: ASSQGPTGQNIQY

v_gene: TRBV6-5
abundance: NA
j_gene: TRBJ2-5
CDR3aa: ASSYSGTGGVETQY

v_gene: TRBV28
abundance: NA
j_gene: TRBJ2-4
CDR3aa: ASGGAAAGVAKNIQY

v_gene: TRBV7-9
abundance: NA
j_gene: TRBJ1-1
CDR3aa: ASSLTGEAEAF

v_gene: TRBV10-3
abundance: NA
j_gene: TRBJ2-7
CDR3aa: ATGPGLAGDEQY

v_gene: TRBV9
abundance: few
j_gene: TRBJ2-3
CDR3aa: ASRGGTDTQY

v_gene: TRBV5-1
abundance: few
j_gene: TRBJ2-1
CDR3aa: ASSLVAGAYNEQF

v_gene: TRBV4-1
abundance: NA
j_gene: TRBJ2-5
CDR3aa: ASSQMTSGAETQY

v_gene: TRBV5-1
abundance: few
j_gene: TRBJ2-7
CDR3aa: ASSLLAGEAYEQY